This T cell receptor beta chain comes out of a study of cytomegalovirus exposure and HLA in healthy donors (TCRdb year 2017). Turning to the overall study: An earlier analysis of 587 of the donors reported about 280 Gb of sequence data and 95 million to 140 million unique TCR beta sequences obtained from about 180 million T cells. Rather than using new phenotypic data, the later analysis identified candidate immune exposures from TCR beta sequences and from how often those sequences occurred across donors. The aim of the study was to test whether cataloging public T cell receptors could identify signatures of past pathogen exposure. To predict cytomegalovirus infection status, the study brought together high-throughput TCR immunosequencing, statistical association of individual TCRs with disease status, and machine learning. A separate validation cohort of roughly 130 different subjects was used in addition to the 666-subject first cohort. The number of donors typed differed by locus, with roughly 629-640 for A, B, C, DRB1 and DQB1, approximately 500 for DQA1, approximately 580 for DPA1, and some 450 for DPB1. The study profiled the T cell repertoires of around 700 subjects by immunosequencing and related them to cytomegalovirus serostatus. An early release covering about 600 HLA-typed donors comprised around 300 gigabases of sequencing data and approximately 80 million unique TCR sequences. Among some 400 genotyped donors of the cohort, an average of about 240,000 unique TCR beta nucleotide sequences were sequenced per donor, roughly 20% of them non-productive. An earlier analysis of approximately 640 of the donors applied high-throughput TCR beta sequencing to assess whether each TCR beta V gene segment acted as functional or pseudogenic. HLA typing covered class I and class II loci at four-digit resolution. Alongside the repertoire data, information on donor age, sex, ethnicity and CMV serostatus was compiled. A later analysis re-examined previously published TCR beta repertoires from just over 650 donors and added high-resolution HLA genotyping to investigate patterns of TCR occurrence. Among the roughly 400 genotyped donors, around 81% belonged to the genetic ancestry cluster associated with self-reported Caucasian donors. Every discovery cohort repertoire had been produced on one sequencing platform. About five DR-DQ haplotypes were treated as single units for association and clustering because of strong linkage in the cohort. Genome-wide SNP genotypes for about 65% of the 666 donors were used in a later genetic analysis, which treated that subset as a discovery cohort. Here is what the overall study found, with its caveats: Most CMV-associated TCR beta chains appeared to be HLA-restricted in a later analysis, and the HLA associations seemed to be driven largely by CMV exposure. A later genetic analysis associated a missense DCLRE1C variant with V-gene and J-gene trimming of TCR beta chains, and an independent cohort replicated the association. A later analysis associated 15,000 to 20,000 TCR beta sequences with specific HLA alleles at a false discovery rate of 0.05. The study listed 150 to 200 TCR beta chains as associated with cytomegalovirus. The classifier was reported to diagnose cytomegalovirus status with high specificity and sensitivity in both the original cohort and the validation cohort. When HLA alleles, especially DR and DQ, strongly co-occurred, TCR associations were difficult to assign to individual alleles. A few of the identified cytomegalovirus-associated TCR beta chains were confirmed in vitro to be specific for cytomegalovirus antigens. CMV serostatus was the only immune exposure information available for the cohort. Roughly uniform sequencing depth across donors was assumed in presence/absence analyses, although this assumption may not hold. Linkage disequilibrium might explain the correlated functional status among segregating V segments, but an unknown experimental factor could not be ruled out. Across donors, most TCR sequences were observed very rarely, whereas some public TCRs were present in many individuals. Compared with equally common non-associated chains, HLA-associated TCR beta chains in a later analysis were more clonally expanded and had lower generation probabilities. A further reported finding was that TCR beta sequences accurately predicted the HLA-A and HLA-B alleles for most subjects in the first cohort. Only TCR beta chains were sequenced in this cohort, and the absence of alpha or paired-chain data limited detectable features. According to a later analysis, parvovirus B19, influenza, CMV and Epstein-Barr virus appeared linked to several top co-occurrence clusters. A later genetic analysis reported fewer N-insertions in productive TCRs among donors in an Asian-associated ancestry cluster than the roughly 650-donor mean. In a later analysis, TCR association rates were found to vary across HLA loci, with the most associated TCRs seen for DRB1 alleles and the fewest for HLA-C alleles. The sequencing pipeline was judged likely to have produced a cluster of highly shared sequence variants as a technical artifact. Some IMGT-functional V segments, including TRBV6-2 and TRBV6-3, could not be told apart with the 87-base-pair reads, so those segments were excluded. Because counts were too low, more than 15 rarely observed V segments, including chromosome 9 orphons, were excluded from the earlier analysis of a few hundred of the donors. Because HLA typing was missing for some donors at each locus, association tests included only the typed subset. It was suggested by the authors that the approach could potentially be generalized to other disease states and immunological phenotypes. An earlier analysis of around 500 of the donors showed that most TCR beta V segments appeared in productive rearrangements either about 87% or about 30% of the time, which broadly matched IMGT annotations.

The receptor library was made with the immunoSEQ multiplex PCR assay. The multiplex PCR relied on a mix of 60 forward primers for TCR Vbeta segments and 13 reverse primers for TCR Jbeta segments. Amplification of the CDR3 region of rearranged TCR beta genes was performed with a multiplex PCR assay on genomic DNA. Amplified TCR beta libraries were sequenced as 87-base-pair reads on the Illumina HiSeq System. The authors' analysis ran thus. A later analysis counted approximately 76 million unique TCR beta chains across the 640 or so repertoires, and some 12 million of these chains were shared by at least two donors. Raw reads were error-corrected and collapsed into unique sequences with a nearest-neighbor algorithm that merged closely related sequences to remove PCR and sequencing errors. CDR3 sequences were aligned to IMGT reference sequences to assign V, D and J gene segments. Each retained sequence needed at least a six-nucleotide match to both a V gene segment and a J gene segment. A rearrangement counted as productive if the CDR3 had no stop codons and remained in frame with V and J, and every other rearrangement counted as non-productive. Following IMGT convention, CDR3 was defined as the stretch from the second conserved V-encoded cysteine up to the conserved J-encoded phenylalanine. Sequences without an unambiguous match to a single V gene segment were excluded from the earlier analysis of about 600 of the donors. In an earlier analysis of around 600 of the donors, V segments were called functional above 56.7% productive rearrangements and were called segregating when the between-donor standard deviation exceeded 5%. To diagnose cytomegalovirus status from the catalog of TCR beta chain sequences, a statistical classification framework was built. In a later analysis, V and J genes were assigned by comparing TCR nucleotide sequences against IMGT/GENE-DB human TR gene sequences. A later analysis assigned CDR3 sequences and most-parsimonious VDJ recombination scenarios with the TCRdist pipeline. In a later analysis, each TCR beta chain was defined by its CDR3 amino acid sequence together with its V-gene family, and reads lacking a unique V-gene family were excluded. In a later analysis, a few hundred highly shared, low-generation-probability nucleotide sequences were removed to address suspected cross-contamination and a sequencing artifact. For each public chain, a later analysis derived a clonal expansion index from normalized ranks of inferred template counts within each repertoire. In a later analysis, generation probabilities were computed with a VDJ recombination model fitted to out-of-frame rearrangements, and the resulting probabilities were checked against IGoR. In a later analysis, TCR-TCR, TCR-HLA and TCR-CMV co-occurrence was scored with hypergeometric tests, and a repertoire-size bias correction was applied to TCR pairs. A later analysis estimated false discovery rates by permuting HLA or CMV assignments 20 times. In a later analysis, co-occurring TCRs were grouped using DBSCAN, and TCRdist sequence similarity was added for clustering within HLA-allele-positive subsets. Repertoires with fewer than 30,000 or more than 120,000 public chains, plus five repertoires with anomalous nucleotide sharing, were excluded from co-occurrence clustering. TCRdb stores this immuneACCESS table with in-frame sequences only. Part of the clones is absent; in the studies checked, under half of the shortfall reflects unresolved V genes, and no reason is known for the rest. D and trimming were read from the DNA, whereas the V and J calls and clone size are those reported in that table. Recorded for this sample are some 180,000 clones; 81% of them occurred a single time. The ten largest make up 3.4% of the sample.

Turning to this clone: This receptor's antigen is unknown. It has no much larger one-base neighbor in the sample; base qualities were not kept.

The germline V gene encodes CDR1 SGHTA and CDR2 FQGNSA. Compared with germline, V lacks 5 bases and J lacks 9 bases; bases without a gene match: 9. The CDR3 numbers 14 residues from cysteine through phenylalanine. Just CDR3 DNA is preserved here, 42 bases in frame from base 1. The cohort was made up of 666 healthy bone marrow donors. Cohort members were all nominally healthy when sampled, although unrecorded immune exposures were likely present. The donor was CMV seropositive and was included in the group of approximately 310 seropositive cohort members. A peripheral blood sample was provided by each donor, and peripheral blood mononuclear cells were used for TCR beta sequencing. Genomic DNA was extracted from the blood cell samples with the Qiagen DNeasy Blood Extraction Kit.

Sequenced: PBMCs. The source of this sequence is a man aged 35 to 55 in good health and CMV-seropositive. The V and J genes are TRBV7-2 and TRBJ2-1; the central 8 bases match TRBD1. The nucleotides are TGTGCCAGCAGCCCGCCGGGACAGGTCAGTGAGCAGTTCTTC. Its protein is CASSPPGQVSEQFF.